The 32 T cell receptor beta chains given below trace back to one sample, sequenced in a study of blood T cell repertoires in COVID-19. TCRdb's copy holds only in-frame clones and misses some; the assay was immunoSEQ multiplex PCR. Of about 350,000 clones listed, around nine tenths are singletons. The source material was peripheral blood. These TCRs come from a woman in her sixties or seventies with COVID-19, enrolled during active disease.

The CDR3 protein is CAISADRGNTEAFF. The CDR3 nucleotides read TGTGCCATCAGTGCGGACAGGGGGAACACTGAAGCTTTCTTT. The chain links TRBV10-3 to TRBJ1-1; 9 bases line up with TRBD1. CDR3 length: 14 residues. V trimming: 4 bases; J trimming: 1 base; junction bases outside the gene matches: 1. Germline CDR1 is ENHRY and CDR2 is SYGVKD.

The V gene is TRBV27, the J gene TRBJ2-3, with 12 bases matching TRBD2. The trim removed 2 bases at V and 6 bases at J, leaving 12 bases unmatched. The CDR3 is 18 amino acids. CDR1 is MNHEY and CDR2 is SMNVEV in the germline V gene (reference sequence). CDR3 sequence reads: CASSLRTSGGLRGDTQYF. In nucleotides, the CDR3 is TGTGCCAGCAGTTTAAGAACTAGCGGGGGGCTGCGGGGGGATACGCAGTATTTT.

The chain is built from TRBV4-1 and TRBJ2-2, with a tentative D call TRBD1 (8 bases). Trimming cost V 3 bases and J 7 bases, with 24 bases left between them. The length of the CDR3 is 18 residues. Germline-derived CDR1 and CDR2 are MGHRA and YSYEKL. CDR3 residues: CASSHPRQGAGVHGELFF. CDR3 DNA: TGCGCCAGCAGCCATCCGCGGCAGGGGGCGGGGGTTCACGGGGAGCTGTTTTTT.

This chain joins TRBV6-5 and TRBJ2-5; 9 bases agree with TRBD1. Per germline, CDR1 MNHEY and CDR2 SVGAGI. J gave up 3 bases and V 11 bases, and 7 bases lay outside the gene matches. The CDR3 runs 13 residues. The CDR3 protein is CAGRRTGEETQYF. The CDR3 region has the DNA TGTGCCGGAAGGAGGACAGGGGAAGAGACCCAGTACTTC.

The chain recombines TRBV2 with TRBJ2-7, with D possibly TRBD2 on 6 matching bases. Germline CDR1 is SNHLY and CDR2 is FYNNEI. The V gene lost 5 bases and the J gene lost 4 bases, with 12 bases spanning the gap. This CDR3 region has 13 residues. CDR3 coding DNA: TGTGCCAGCAGTCGCGGGGCCCAATACGAGCAGTACTTC. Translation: CASSRGAQYEQYF.

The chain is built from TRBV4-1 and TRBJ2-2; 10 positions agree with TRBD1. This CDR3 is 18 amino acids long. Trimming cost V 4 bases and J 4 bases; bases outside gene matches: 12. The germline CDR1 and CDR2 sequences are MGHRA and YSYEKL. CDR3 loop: CASSPLTGGVGGTGELFF. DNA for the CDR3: TGCGCCAGCAGCCCATTGACAGGGGGCGTGGGGGGCACCGGGGAGCTGTTTTTT.

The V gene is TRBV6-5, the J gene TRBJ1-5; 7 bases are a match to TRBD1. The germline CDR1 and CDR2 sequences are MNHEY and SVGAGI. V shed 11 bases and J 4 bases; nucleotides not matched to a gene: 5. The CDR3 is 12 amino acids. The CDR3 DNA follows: TGTGCCGGGGGACAGTTGAATCAGCCCCAGCATTTT. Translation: CAGGQLNQPQHF.

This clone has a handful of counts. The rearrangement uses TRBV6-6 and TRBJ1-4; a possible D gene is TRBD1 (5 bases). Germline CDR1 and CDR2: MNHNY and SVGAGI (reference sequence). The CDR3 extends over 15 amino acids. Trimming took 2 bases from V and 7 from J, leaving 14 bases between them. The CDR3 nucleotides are TGTGCCAGCAGTTACCCAGCAGGCCAGGGTGAAAAACTGTTTTTT. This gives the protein CASSYPAGQGEKLFF.

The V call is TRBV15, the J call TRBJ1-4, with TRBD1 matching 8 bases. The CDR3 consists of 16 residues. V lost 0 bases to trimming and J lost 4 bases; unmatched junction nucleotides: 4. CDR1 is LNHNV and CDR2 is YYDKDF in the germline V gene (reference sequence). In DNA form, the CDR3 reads TGTGCCACCAGCAGAGATCAGGGGGCCCTTAATGAAAAACTGTTTTTT. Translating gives CATSRDQGALNEKLFF.

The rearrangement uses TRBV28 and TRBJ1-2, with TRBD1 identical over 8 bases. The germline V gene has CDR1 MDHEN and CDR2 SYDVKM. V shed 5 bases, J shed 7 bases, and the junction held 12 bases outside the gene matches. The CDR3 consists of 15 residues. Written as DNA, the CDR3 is TGTGCCAGCAGTATAGGGCACAGGGGGTTAGGTGGCTACACCTTC. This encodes CASSIGHRGLGGYTF.

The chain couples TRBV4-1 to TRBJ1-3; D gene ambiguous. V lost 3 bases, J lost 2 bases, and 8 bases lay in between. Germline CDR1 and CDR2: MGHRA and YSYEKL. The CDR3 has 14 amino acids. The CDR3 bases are TGCGCCAGCAGCCAGGAGGGAGCTGGAAACACCATATATTTT. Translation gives CASSQEGAGNTIYF.

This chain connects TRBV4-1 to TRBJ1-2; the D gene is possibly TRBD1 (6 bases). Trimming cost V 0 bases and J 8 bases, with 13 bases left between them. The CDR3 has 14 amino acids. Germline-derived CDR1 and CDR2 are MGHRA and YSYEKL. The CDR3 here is CASSQEGQGQGYTF. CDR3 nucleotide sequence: TGCGCCAGCAGCCAAGAAGGCCAGGGACAAGGCTACACCTTC.

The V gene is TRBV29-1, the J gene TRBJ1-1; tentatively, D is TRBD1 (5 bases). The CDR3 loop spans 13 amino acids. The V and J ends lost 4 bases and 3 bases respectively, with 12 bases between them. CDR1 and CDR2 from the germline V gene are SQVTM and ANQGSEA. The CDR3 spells CSVAGEVDTEAFF. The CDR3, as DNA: TGCAGCGTTGCGGGGGAGGTAGACACTGAAGCTTTCTTT. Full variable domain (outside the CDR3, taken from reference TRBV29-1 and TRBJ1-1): SAVISQKPSRDICQRGTSLTIQCQVDSQVTMMFWYRQQPGQSLTLIATANQGSEATYESGFVIDKFPISRPNLTFSTLTVSNMSPEDSSIYLCSVAGEVDTEAFFGQGTRLTVV.

The CDR3 spells CASSVQGGYSNQPQHF. The CDR3 DNA follows: TGTGCCAGTAGTGTACAGGGGGGTTATAGCAATCAGCCCCAGCATTTT. V and J are TRBV19 and TRBJ1-5; the match to TRBD1 covers 8 bases. The V segment lost 5 bases and the J segment 0 bases; nucleotides outside the gene matches: 6. Germline CDR1 LNHDA, CDR2 SQIVND (reference sequence). The CDR3 has 16 amino acids. The entire variable domain, with the rest obtained from reference TRBV19 and TRBJ1-5, is as follows: DGGITQSPKYLFRKEGQNVTLSCEQNLNHDAMYWYRQDPGQGLRLIYYSQIVNDFQKGDIAEGYSVSREKKESFPLTVTSAQKNPTAFYLCASSVQGGYSNQPQHFGDGTRLSIL.

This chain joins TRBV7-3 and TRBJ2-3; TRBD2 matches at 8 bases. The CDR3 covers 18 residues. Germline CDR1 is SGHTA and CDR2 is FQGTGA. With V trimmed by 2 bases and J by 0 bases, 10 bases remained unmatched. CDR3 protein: CASSLAGERGRSTDTQYF. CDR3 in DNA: TGTGCCAGCAGCTTAGCGGGGGAGCGGGGGAGAAGCACAGATACGCAGTATTTT. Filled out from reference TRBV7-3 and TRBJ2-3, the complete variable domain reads GAGVSQTPSNKVTEKGKYVELRCDPISGHTALYWYRQSLGQGPEFLIYFQGTGAADDSGLPNDRFFAVRPEGSVSTLKIQRTERGDSAVYLCASSLAGERGRSTDTQYFGPGTRLTVL.

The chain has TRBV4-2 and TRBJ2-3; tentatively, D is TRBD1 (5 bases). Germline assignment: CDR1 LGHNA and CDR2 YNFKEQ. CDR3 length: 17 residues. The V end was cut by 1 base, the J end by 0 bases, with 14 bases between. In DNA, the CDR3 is TGTGCCAGCAGCCAAGTGGCGAGACAGACTAGCACAGATACGCAGTATTTT. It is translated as CASSQVARQTSTDTQYF.

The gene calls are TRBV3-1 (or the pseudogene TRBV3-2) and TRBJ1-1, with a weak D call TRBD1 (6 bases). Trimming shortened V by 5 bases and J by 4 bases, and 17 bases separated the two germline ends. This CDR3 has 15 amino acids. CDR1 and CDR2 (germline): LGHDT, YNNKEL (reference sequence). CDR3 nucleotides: TGTGCCAGCAGCGCCCGGACAGTTCTGGGCACTGAAGCTTTCTTT. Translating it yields CASSARTVLGTEAFF.

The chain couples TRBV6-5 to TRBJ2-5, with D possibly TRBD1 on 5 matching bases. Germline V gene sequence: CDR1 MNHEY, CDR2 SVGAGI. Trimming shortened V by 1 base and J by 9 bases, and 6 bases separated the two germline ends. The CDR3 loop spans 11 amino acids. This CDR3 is CASSYLGAQYF. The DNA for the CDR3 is TGTGCCAGCAGTTACTTAGGGGCCCAGTACTTC.

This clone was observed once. CDR3 protein: CASSYAGQGNEKLFF. The CDR3 bases are TGTGCCAGCAGTTACGCAGGACAGGGAAATGAAAAACTGTTTTTT. The chain has TRBV6-6 and TRBJ1-4, with TRBD1 identical over 8 bases. J gave up 5 bases and V 2 bases, and 4 bases lay outside the gene matches. Germline V gene lookup returns CDR1 MNHNY and CDR2 SVGAGI (reference sequence). This CDR3 spans 15 amino acids.

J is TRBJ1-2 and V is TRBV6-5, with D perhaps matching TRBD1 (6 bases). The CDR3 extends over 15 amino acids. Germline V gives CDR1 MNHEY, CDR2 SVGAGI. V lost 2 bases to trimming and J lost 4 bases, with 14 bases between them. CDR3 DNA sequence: TGTGCCAGCAGTTACGGGGAGGGGGGAACCTATGGCTACACCTTC. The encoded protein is CASSYGEGGTYGYTF.

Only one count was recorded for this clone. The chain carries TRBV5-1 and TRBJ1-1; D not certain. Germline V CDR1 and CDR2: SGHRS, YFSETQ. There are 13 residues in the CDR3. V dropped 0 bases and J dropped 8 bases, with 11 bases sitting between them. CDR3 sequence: CASSLGGFNEAFF. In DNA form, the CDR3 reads TGCGCCAGCAGCTTGGGAGGATTCAACGAAGCTTTCTTT.

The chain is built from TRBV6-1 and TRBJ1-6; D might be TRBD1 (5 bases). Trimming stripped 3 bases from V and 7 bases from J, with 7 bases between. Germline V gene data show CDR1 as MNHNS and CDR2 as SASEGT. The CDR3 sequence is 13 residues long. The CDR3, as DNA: TGTGCCAGCAGTGACAGGACAAATTCACCCCTCCACTTT. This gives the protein CASSDRTNSPLHF.

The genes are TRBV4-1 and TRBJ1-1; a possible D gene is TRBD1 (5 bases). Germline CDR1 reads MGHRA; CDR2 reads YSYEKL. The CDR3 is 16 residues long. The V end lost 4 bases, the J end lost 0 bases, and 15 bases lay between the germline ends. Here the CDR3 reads CASSRGTGTMNTEAFF. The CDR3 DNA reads TGCGCCAGCAGCCGCGGAACAGGTACCATGAACACTGAAGCTTTCTTT.

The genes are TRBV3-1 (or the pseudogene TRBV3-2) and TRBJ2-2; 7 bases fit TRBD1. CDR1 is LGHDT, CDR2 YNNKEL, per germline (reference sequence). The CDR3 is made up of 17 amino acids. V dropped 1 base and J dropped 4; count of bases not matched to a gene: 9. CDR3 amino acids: CASSQGMGRGSTGELFF. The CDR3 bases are TGTGCCAGCAGCCAAGGAATGGGCAGGGGGAGCACCGGGGAGCTGTTTTTT.

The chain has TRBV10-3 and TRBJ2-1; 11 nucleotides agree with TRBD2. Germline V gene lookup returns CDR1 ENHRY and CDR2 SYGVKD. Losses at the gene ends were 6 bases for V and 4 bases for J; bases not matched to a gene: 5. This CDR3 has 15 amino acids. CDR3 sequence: CAISPSSGGYNEQFF. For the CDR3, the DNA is TGTGCCATCAGCCCTTCTAGCGGGGGGTACAATGAGCAGTTCTTC.

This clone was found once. The CDR3 nucleotides read TGTGCCAGAAGCTTTGACCAGGGAACTTTTTATAGCAATCAGCCCCAGCATTTT. Residues: CARSFDQGTFYSNQPQHF. The rearrangement links TRBV7-5 to TRBJ1-5; TRBD1, the table's D call, was not compared with the DNA. TRBV7-5 is classified as a pseudogene. CDR3 length equals 18 residues.

For the CDR3, the DNA is TGTGCCAGCAGCCAAGATTTTTCAGGGGCCGGGGAGCTGTTTTTT. Protein product: CASSQDFSGAGELFF. The chain employs TRBV4-2 and TRBJ2-2; a possible D gene is TRBD1 (6 bases). The germline V and J ends were trimmed by 0 bases and 6 bases, with 11 bases remaining between them. Germline V gene data show CDR1 as LGHNA and CDR2 as YNFKEQ. The CDR3 consists of 15 residues.

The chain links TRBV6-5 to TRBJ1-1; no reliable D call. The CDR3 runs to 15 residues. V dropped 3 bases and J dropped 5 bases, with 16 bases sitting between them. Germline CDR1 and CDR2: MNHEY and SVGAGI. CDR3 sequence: CASSYAGGPMTEAFF. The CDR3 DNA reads TGTGCCAGCAGTTATGCCGGAGGGCCAATGACTGAAGCTTTCTTT.

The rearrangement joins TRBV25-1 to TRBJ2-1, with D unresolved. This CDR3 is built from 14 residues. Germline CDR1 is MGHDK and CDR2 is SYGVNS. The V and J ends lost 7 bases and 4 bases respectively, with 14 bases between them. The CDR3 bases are TGTGCCAGCACTTCGCAGTCAAAATACAATGAGCAGTTCTTC. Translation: CASTSQSKYNEQFF.

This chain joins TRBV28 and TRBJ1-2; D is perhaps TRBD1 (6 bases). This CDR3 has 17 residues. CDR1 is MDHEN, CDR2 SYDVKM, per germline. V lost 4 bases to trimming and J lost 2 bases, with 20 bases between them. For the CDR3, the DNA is TGTGCCAGCAGTTCTACAGGGACCCCCGCTCGAAACTATGGCTACACCTTC. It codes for CASSSTGTPARNYGYTF.

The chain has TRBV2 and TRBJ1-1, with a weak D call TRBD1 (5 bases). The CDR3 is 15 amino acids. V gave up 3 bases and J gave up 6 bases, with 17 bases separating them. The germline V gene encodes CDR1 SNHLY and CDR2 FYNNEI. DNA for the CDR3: TGTGCCAGCAGTGATCTATTGGGGGGACGCGCTGAAGCTTTCTTT. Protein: CASSDLLGGRAEAFF.

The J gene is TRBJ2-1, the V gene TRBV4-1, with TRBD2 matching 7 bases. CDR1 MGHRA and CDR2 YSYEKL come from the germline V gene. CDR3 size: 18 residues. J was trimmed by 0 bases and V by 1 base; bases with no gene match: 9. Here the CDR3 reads CASSQGPQAGSSYNEQFF. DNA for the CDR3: TGCGCCAGCAGCCAAGGTCCTCAAGCGGGGAGCTCCTACAATGAGCAGTTCTTC.